Described below is a single T cell receptor beta chain sequence and its context. The target antigen is unknown. This specimen belongs to a study of CD8+ T cells in alopecia areata. cDNA serving as the sequencing template came from extracted, reverse transcribed RNA. Libraries were prepared by immunoSEQ multiplex PCR; TCRdb keeps only in-frame clonotypes and omits some of them. This table has about 190,000 clones, approximately 60% appearing once. Study-level results: Patients showed less clear TCR sequence sharing than mice, possibly partly because of HLA diversity. The study found higher clonality in lesional than normal scalp, especially in alopecia totalis/universalis. With tofacitinib ongoing, many expanded lesional clones persisted in both scalp and blood. Normal skin's resident alphabeta T cells are sequenced alongside lesional scalp T cells.

Trimming took off 4 bases at V and 6 bases at J, with 15 bases between the two ends. This CDR3 contains 14 residues. CDR1 is SQVTM and CDR2 is ANQGSEA in the germline V gene. Treatment given: oral pan-JAK inhibitor, 5-10 mg twice daily. Material: CD4+ T cells sorted from blood, obtained at week 4, from a patient treated with tofacitinib. The chain employs TRBV29-1 and TRBJ2-2, with D perhaps TRBD1 or TRBD2 (6 bases each). The receptor was derived from a human donor with alopecia areata. The CDR3 reads CSVGPRGPSGELFF. The DNA of the CDR3 is TGCAGCGTTGGCCCCCGGGGGCCGTCCGGGGAGCTGTTTTTT.